The 27 T cell receptor beta chains listed next were all sequenced from one sample in a study of blood T cell repertoires in COVID-19. Sequencing was performed with immunoSEQ multiplex PCR; in TCRdb, only in-frame clones are kept and a portion is missing. Seen here are about 320,000 clones, 85% observed once, and the top ten hold under 2%. What was sequenced was PBMCs or T cells enriched from blood (not recorded which). These receptors originate from a woman younger than 45 who had been exposed to COVID-19.

V gene TRBV6-1 combines with J gene TRBJ1-4, with D unresolved. Trimming cost V 3 bases and J 5 bases, with 13 bases left between them. The CDR3 sequence is 15 residues long. From germline, CDR1 is MNHNS and CDR2 SASEGT. CDR3 loop: CASSDNLDSNEKLFF. The CDR3 coding sequence is TGTGCCAGCAGTGACAATTTGGACTCCAATGAAAAACTGTTTTTT.

The chain uses TRBV5-1 and TRBJ2-5; TRBD1 might be the D (5 bases). Between the trimmed V and J ends, which lost 4 bases and 4 bases, there was a span of 11 bases. Germline V CDR1 and CDR2: SGHRS, YFSETQ. The CDR3 covers 13 residues. The CDR3 DNA is TGCGCCAGCAGCCCACAGGATCCAGAGACCCAGTACTTC. This gives the protein CASSPQDPETQYF.

The J gene is TRBJ1-6, the V gene TRBV19; 10 bases fit TRBD1. V was clipped by 1 base and J by 7 bases; unmatched bases: 4. This CDR3 comprises 16 residues. The germline CDR1 and CDR2 sequences are LNHDA and SQIVND (reference sequence). CDR3 region: CASSIVGQGNNSPLHF. The CDR3 region has the DNA TGTGCCAGTAGTATAGTGGGACAGGGGAACAATTCACCCCTCCACTTT.

The rearrangement uses TRBV9 and TRBJ2-3; TRBD2 matches at 9 bases. The length of the CDR3 is 15 residues. J gave up 5 bases and V 4 bases, and 8 bases lay outside the gene matches. The germline V gene has CDR1 SGDLS and CDR2 YYNGEE. In DNA form, the CDR3 reads TGTGCCAGCAGCCCGCGGGGGGGTAAGGTAGATACGCAGTATTTT. This codes for CASSPRGGKVDTQYF. Combining the CDR3 with reference TRBV9 and TRBJ2-3 gives the whole variable domain DSGVTQTPKHLITATGQRVTLRCSPRSGDLSVYWYQQSLDQGLQFLIQYYNGEERAKGNILERFSAQQFPDLHSELNLSSLELGDSALYFCASSPRGGKVDTQYFGPGTRLTVL.

The chain has TRBV2 and TRBJ1-2; unclear D gene. The ends were cut back, 2 bases at V and 2 bases at J, with 12 bases in the middle. The CDR3 is 15 residues long. From germline, CDR1 is SNHLY and CDR2 FYNNEI. CDR3 bases: TGTGCCAGCAGTGAACCCGCCGGGATAAACTATGGCTACACCTTC. Its translation: CASSEPAGINYGYTF.

The chain links TRBV7-6 to TRBJ1-4; 9 nucleotides line up with TRBD1. CDR3 length: 15 amino acids. Germline CDR1 reads SGHVS; CDR2 reads FNYEAQ. The J segment lost 10 bases and the V segment lost 1 base, leaving 7 bases of the junction unmatched. The CDR3 spells CASSLGGGQGRKLFF. The CDR3 DNA is TGTGCCAGCAGCTTAGGGGGGGGACAGGGTCGAAAACTGTTTTTT.

The genes are TRBV30 and TRBJ1-4; D might be TRBD1 (6 bases). The CDR3 sequence is 14 residues long. V gave up 2 bases and J gave up 2 bases, with 9 bases separating them. CDR1 and CDR2 (germline): GTSNPN, SVGIG (reference sequence). CDR3 sequence: CAWSTGLTNEKLFF. The CDR3 region has the DNA TGTGCCTGGAGTACAGGGCTTACTAATGAAAAACTGTTTTTT. Full variable domain (outside the CDR3, taken from reference TRBV30 and TRBJ1-4): SQTIHQWPATLVQPVGSPLSLECTVEGTSNPNLYWYRQAAGRGLQLLFYSVGIGQISSEVPQNLSASRPQDRQFILSSKKLLLSDSGFYLCAWSTGLTNEKLFFGSGTQLSVL.

This clone was found a few times. The genes are TRBV19 and TRBJ1-5; 9 bases agree with TRBD1. The CDR3 runs to 14 residues. The trim removed 11 bases at V and 7 bases at J, leaving 12 bases unmatched. Germline V CDR1 and CDR2: LNHDA, SQIVND (reference sequence). CDR3 region: CAHSETGGGQPQHF. In nucleotides, the CDR3 is TGTGCCCACTCCGAGACAGGGGGAGGGCAGCCCCAGCATTTT.

V and J are TRBV2 and TRBJ1-2; no definite D call. Deletions cut 6 bases from V and 9 bases from J, with 14 bases between. The V gene's germline CDR1 is SNHLY and CDR2 FYNNEI. The CDR3 sequence is 12 residues long. The CDR3 DNA sequence: TGTGCCAGCAGGACGGGGTCTATGAGCTACACCTTC. It translates to CASRTGSMSYTF.

The chain uses TRBV4-1 and TRBJ2-7; D perhaps matches TRBD2 (6 bases). The CDR3 has 16 residues. Germline assignment: CDR1 MGHRA and CDR2 YSYEKL. With 4 bases removed from V and 3 bases from J, the gap between germline ends came to 19 bases. CDR3 region: CASSLPGDGHIYEQYF. CDR3 DNA: TGCGCCAGCAGCCTCCCGGGGGACGGGCATATCTACGAGCAGTACTTC.

This chain connects TRBV3-1 (or the pseudogene TRBV3-2) to TRBJ1-4; 8 bases match TRBD1. Germline V gives CDR1 LGHDT, CDR2 YNNKEL (reference sequence). The V segment lost 0 bases and the J segment 3 bases; nucleotides outside the gene matches: 6. This CDR3 is built from 17 residues. CDR3 protein: CASSQDRRQGSNEKLFF. CDR3 DNA: TGTGCCAGCAGCCAAGATCGAAGACAGGGGTCTAATGAAAAACTGTTTTTT.

The gene calls are TRBV5-6 and TRBJ1-1, with a weak D call TRBD1 (6 bases). The CDR3 runs to 15 residues. Per the germline V gene, CDR1 is SGHDT and CDR2 is YYEEEE. Trimming removed 4 bases from V and 7 bases from J, with 20 bases in between. CDR3 nucleotides: TGTGCCAGCAGCCGATTCGCAGGGGTTTTCCTTGAAGCTTTCTTT. Residues: CASSRFAGVFLEAFF.

This sequence joins TRBV7-6 and TRBJ2-3; TRBD1 aligns across 7 bases. V lost 3 bases, J lost 6 bases, and 6 bases stayed unmatched. The CDR3 has 14 residues. The V gene's germline CDR1 is SGHVS and CDR2 FNYEAQ. This CDR3 reads CASSLTGPGDTQYF. The CDR3 region has the DNA TGTGCCAGCAGCTTGACAGGGCCGGGGGATACGCAGTATTTT.

The genes are TRBV4-2 and TRBJ2-1; 11 positions match TRBD2. V was pared by 1 base and J by 6 bases, with 5 bases of the junction left unmatched. CDR3 size: 16 residues. Per germline, CDR1 LGHNA and CDR2 YNFKEQ. This chain's CDR3 is CASSQVTSGRPNEQFF. The CDR3 DNA is TGTGCCAGCAGCCAAGTAACTAGCGGGAGACCCAATGAGCAGTTCTTC.

The chain employs TRBV19 and TRBJ2-5; 12 bases fit TRBD2. CDR1 is LNHDA and CDR2 is SQIVND in the germline V gene (reference sequence). CDR3 length equals 14 residues. Trimming cost V 6 bases and J 5 bases; bases outside gene matches: 4. CDR3 in amino acids: CASRASGGAETQYF. The DNA for the CDR3 is TGTGCCAGTAGGGCTAGCGGGGGGGCGGAGACCCAGTACTTC.

This chain connects TRBV3-1 (or the pseudogene TRBV3-2) to TRBJ1-2; D is ambiguous. There are 12 residues in the CDR3. V shed 5 bases and J shed 5 bases, with 9 bases lying between them. Germline loops: CDR1 LGHDT, CDR2 YNNKEL (reference sequence). CDR3 residues: CASSEGQYGYTF. The CDR3 DNA reads as TGTGCCAGCAGCGAAGGGCAATATGGCTACACCTTC.

The chain joins TRBV20-1 to TRBJ1-4; 11 nucleotides agree with TRBD1. V was pared by 3 bases and J by 8 bases, with 8 bases of the junction left unmatched. The CDR3 contains 15 residues. Germline V gene lookup returns CDR1 DFQATT and CDR2 SNEGSKA (reference sequence). CDR3 amino acids: CSASPGQGAREKLFF. The CDR3 region has the DNA TGCAGTGCTAGTCCCGGACAGGGGGCAAGAGAAAAACTGTTTTTT.

This chain connects TRBV28 to TRBJ2-7, with 10 bases matching TRBD1. The CDR3 has 14 residues. CDR1 is MDHEN and CDR2 is SYDVKM in the germline V gene. V lost 9 bases and J lost 6; bases outside the gene matches: 11. The CDR3 nucleotides read TGTGCCAGTTCATCCGGGACAGGGGCAGCCGAGCAGTACTTC. Its protein product is CASSSGTGAAEQYF. The variable domain in full, with the rest retrieved from reference TRBV28 and TRBJ2-7, is DVKVTQSSRYLVKRTGEKVFLECVQDMDHENMFWYRQDPGLGLRLIYFSYDVKMKEKGDIPEGYSVSREKKERFSLILESASTNQTSMYLCASSSGTGAAEQYFGPGTRLTVT.

The J gene is TRBJ2-7, the V gene TRBV5-1, with 13 nucleotides matching TRBD2. The CDR3 consists of 14 residues. The germline V gene has CDR1 SGHRS and CDR2 YFSETQ. The V segment lost 6 bases and the J segment 2 bases; nucleotides outside the gene matches: 2. The CDR3 reads CASKLAGGTYEQYF. The CDR3 DNA is TGCGCCAGCAAACTAGCGGGAGGGACCTACGAGCAGTACTTC.

The chain is built from TRBV19 and TRBJ1-5; 11 positions match TRBD1. The germline V gene has CDR1 LNHDA and CDR2 SQIVND (reference sequence). The CDR3 is 16 residues long. The ends lost 7 bases at V and 1 base at J; junction bases unmatched: 6. Written as DNA, the CDR3 is TGTGCCAGTAAACGGGGACAGGGGGAAAGCAATCAGCCCCAGCATTTT. Translated: CASKRGQGESNQPQHF.

This chain joins TRBV30 and TRBJ1-2; TRBD1 aligns across 9 bases. This CDR3 spans 17 amino acids. V shed 0 bases and J 6 bases; nucleotides not matched to a gene: 14. Germline V gene sequence: CDR1 GTSNPN, CDR2 SVGIG (reference sequence). CDR3 nucleotides: TGTGCCTGGAGTGTTCGCCCTCTCCTCCGGGACAGGGATGGCTACACCTTC. Amino acids: CAWSVRPLLRDRDGYTF.

The chain recombines TRBV6-5 with TRBJ2-7; D perhaps matches TRBD1 (7 bases). Germline values: CDR1 MNHEY, CDR2 SVGAGI. Between the trimmed V and J ends, which lost 9 bases and 0 bases, there was a span of 12 bases. The CDR3 sequence is 13 residues long. CDR3 DNA sequence: TGTGCCAGTCGCGGGGACAGCTCCTACGAGCAGTACTTC. Translating gives CASRGDSSYEQYF.

CDR3 sequence: CASRERQGENISQPQHF. In nucleotides, the CDR3 is TGTGCCAGCAGGGAAAGACAGGGGGAAAATATAAGTCAGCCCCAGCATTTT. V usage is TRBV21-1 and J usage is TRBJ1-5; TRBD1 is taken as the D call from the table, unchecked against the DNA. TRBV21-1 is a recognized pseudogene. The CDR3 has 17 residues.

In this sample, this clone turned up once. As DNA, the CDR3 is TGCGCCAGCAGACAGGGTGAAGAGACCCAGTACTTC. This sequence encodes CASRQGEETQYF. The rearrangement joins TRBV5-1 to TRBJ2-5; tentatively, D is TRBD1 (6 bases). Looked up from germline, CDR1 is SGHRS and CDR2 is YFSETQ. The CDR3 loop spans 12 amino acids. V gave up 5 bases and J gave up 3 bases, with 8 bases separating them.

The V gene is TRBV29-1, the J gene TRBJ1-2; D is perhaps TRBD1 (6 bases). Trimming cost V 6 bases and J 1 base, with 15 bases left between them. CDR1 SQVTM and CDR2 ANQGSEA come from the germline V gene. This CDR3 comprises 14 residues. The CDR3, as DNA: TGCAGCGTAGACCGCGGACAGTTTAACTATGGCTACACCTTC. Translation gives CSVDRGQFNYGYTF.

The J gene is TRBJ2-2, the V gene TRBV20-1; 7 positions agree with TRBD2. The CDR3 extends over 16 amino acids. Germline assignment: CDR1 DFQATT and CDR2 SNEGSKA (reference sequence). V shed 3 bases, J shed 2 bases, and the junction held 9 bases outside the gene matches. This CDR3 reads CSASGLAGVNTGELFF. The CDR3 DNA reads TGCAGTGCTAGTGGGTTGGCGGGAGTTAACACCGGGGAGCTGTTTTTT.

The chain links TRBV11-3 to TRBJ2-7, with TRBD1 identical over 10 bases. Germline V lookup: CDR1 SGHNT, CDR2 YENEEA. The CDR3 is made up of 15 amino acids. Trimming took 1 base from V and 8 from J; bases not matched to a gene: 8. In DNA form, the CDR3 reads TGTGCCAGCAGCTTAGCCGGGACAGGGGCGATGCAGCAGTACTTC. It translates to CASSLAGTGAMQQYF.